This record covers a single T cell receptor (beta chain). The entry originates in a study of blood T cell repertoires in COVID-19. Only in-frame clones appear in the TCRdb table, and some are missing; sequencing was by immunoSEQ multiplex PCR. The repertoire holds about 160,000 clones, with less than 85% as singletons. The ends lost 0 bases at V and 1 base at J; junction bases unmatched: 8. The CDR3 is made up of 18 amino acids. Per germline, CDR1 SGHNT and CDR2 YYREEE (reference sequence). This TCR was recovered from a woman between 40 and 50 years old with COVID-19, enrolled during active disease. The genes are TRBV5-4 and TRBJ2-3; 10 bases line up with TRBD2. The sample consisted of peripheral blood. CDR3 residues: CASSLDGRTSGRTDTQYF. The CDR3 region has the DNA TGTGCCAGCAGCTTGGACGGCAGGACTAGCGGACGCACAGATACGCAGTATTTT. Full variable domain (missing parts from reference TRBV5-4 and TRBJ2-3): ETGVTQSPTHLIKTRGQQVTLRCSSQSGHNTVSWYQQALGQGPQFIFQYYREEENGRGNFPPRFSGLQFPNYSSELNVNALELDDSALYLCASSLDGRTSGRTDTQYFGPGTRLTVL.